This T cell receptor beta chain was retrieved from a study of CD8+CD57+ T cells in acquired aplastic anemia (dated by TCRdb to the late 2010s). At the level of the whole study: A mean of roughly 3.2 ug of DNA, ranging from roughly 0.2 to 27.4 ug, was extracted from sorted CD4+ and CD8+ cells. CD8+CD57+ expansion was defined as frequency above the mean frequency observed in healthy subjects.

The germline V gene (reference sequence) yields DFQATT for CDR1 and SNEGSKA for CDR2. The CDR3 measures 17 amino acids from cysteine to phenylalanine. Only the CDR3 DNA stays, 51 bases, in frame from base 1. Trimming takes 1 base from V and 0 bases from J, and the germline ends sit 13 bases apart. TCR beta VDJ combination and CDR3 sequence profiling used genomic DNA as the template. TCR repertoire sequencing was run on an Illumina HiSeq 2000. Concerning the study's data processing: TRBV/TRBJ rearrangement plots, CDR3 size and DJ length profiles, and Simpson's diversity index were used to evaluate the repertoires. Whichever DNA sequence was most abundant in the deep sequencing data was defined as the immunodominant clone. CDR3 amino acid sequences were screened for sharing across subjects and compared with published repertoires and the VDJdb database. TCRdb took the public reads, trimmed them with fastp at Q25, ran MiXCR for clone calling and kept in-frame beta chains. Each entry merges the rows of one CDR3 protein and shows their most common DNA and genes. It is TCRdb's table, rather than the study itself, that gives the V and J calls and clone size. Across this sample there are approximately 180,000 distinct CDR3 sequences, with about half seen only once. The top ten hold roughly 2% of the sample.

Expansion of CD8+CD57+ cells had been shown by flow cytometry in the patients chosen for sequencing. Every patient had severe acquired aplastic anemia, diagnosed using the International Study of Aplastic Anemia and Agranulocytosis and Camitta criteria. No patient had received any therapy when blood was sampled. The study deep-sequenced TCR repertoires of sorted CD4+ and CD8+ blood T cells from severe aplastic anemia patients and healthy subjects. In the USA, patient enrollment took place under clinicaltrials.gov protocols 00001620, 01623167, 00001397, 00071045, 00081523 and 00961064. Ficoll-Paque density gradient centrifugation was used to isolate peripheral blood mononuclear cells. Before DNA was extracted, CD4+ and CD8+ T cells were sorted using either FACS or magnetic beads. A remark on this clonotype: Its recognized antigen is unknown. No base-level quality is on record; no much larger clone is a single base apart.

Results and caveats for the whole study, not just this receptor: Roughly 30 CD8+ CDR3 sequences were shared between patients and controls but appeared highly expressed in patients and within their immunodominant clones. No significant difference in CD8+ Simpson's diversity was found between patients and healthy controls (P=0.060).

Sequenced material: sorted CD4+, CD8+, or CD8+CD57+ T cells (not recorded which) from PBMCs. This sequence originates from a human donor with aplastic anemia. The rearrangement joined TRBV20-1 to TRBJ2-6; the D gene remains uncertain. The DNA reads TGCAGTGCTAGAGTCCCCGGGCTGTGCTCTGGGGCCAACGTCCTGACTTTC. It translates to CSARVPGLCSGANVLTF.